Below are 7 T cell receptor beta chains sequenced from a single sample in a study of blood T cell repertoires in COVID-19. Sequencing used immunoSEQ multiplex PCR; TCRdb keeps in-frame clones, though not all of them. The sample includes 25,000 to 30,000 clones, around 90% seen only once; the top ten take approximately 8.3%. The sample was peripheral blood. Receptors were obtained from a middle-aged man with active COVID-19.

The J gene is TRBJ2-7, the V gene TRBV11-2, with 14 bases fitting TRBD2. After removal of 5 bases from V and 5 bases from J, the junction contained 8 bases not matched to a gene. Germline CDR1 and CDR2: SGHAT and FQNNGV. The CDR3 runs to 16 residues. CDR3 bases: TGTGCCAGCAGCCGACTAGCGGGAGGGACTTTGGACGAGCAGTACGTC. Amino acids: CASSRLAGGTLDEQYV.

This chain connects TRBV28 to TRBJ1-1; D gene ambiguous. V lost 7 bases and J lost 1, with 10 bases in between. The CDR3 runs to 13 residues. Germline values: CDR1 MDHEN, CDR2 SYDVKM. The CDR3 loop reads CASTVPWNTEAFF. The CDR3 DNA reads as TGTGCCAGCACCGTTCCTTGGAACACTGAAGCTTTCTTT.

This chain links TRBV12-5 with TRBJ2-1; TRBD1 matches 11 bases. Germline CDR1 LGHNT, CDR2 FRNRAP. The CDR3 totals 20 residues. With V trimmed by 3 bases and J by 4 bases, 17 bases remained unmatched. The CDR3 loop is CASGLANFLDRGRLYNEQFF. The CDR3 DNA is TGTGCTAGTGGTTTAGCCAATTTCCTGGACAGGGGGCGCTTGTACAATGAGCAGTTCTTC.

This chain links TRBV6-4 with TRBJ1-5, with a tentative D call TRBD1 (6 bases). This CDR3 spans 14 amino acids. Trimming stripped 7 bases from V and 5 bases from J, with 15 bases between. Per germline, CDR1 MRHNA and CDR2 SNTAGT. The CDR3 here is CASISQGNDQPQHF. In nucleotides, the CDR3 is TGTGCCAGCATTTCACAGGGAAATGATCAGCCCCAGCATTTT.

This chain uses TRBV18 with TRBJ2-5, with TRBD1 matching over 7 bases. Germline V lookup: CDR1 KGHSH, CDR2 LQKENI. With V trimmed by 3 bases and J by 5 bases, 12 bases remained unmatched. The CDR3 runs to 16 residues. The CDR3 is CASSPQSVGQTETQYF. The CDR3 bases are TGTGCCAGCTCACCGCAATCGGTGGGACAGACGGAGACCCAGTACTTC.

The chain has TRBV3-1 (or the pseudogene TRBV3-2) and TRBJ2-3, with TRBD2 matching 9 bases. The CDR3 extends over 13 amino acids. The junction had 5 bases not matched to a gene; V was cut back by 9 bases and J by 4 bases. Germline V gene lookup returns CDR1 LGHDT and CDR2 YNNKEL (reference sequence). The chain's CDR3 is CASSGGRSDTQYF. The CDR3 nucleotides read TGTGCCAGTAGCGGGGGCCGGTCAGATACGCAGTATTTT.

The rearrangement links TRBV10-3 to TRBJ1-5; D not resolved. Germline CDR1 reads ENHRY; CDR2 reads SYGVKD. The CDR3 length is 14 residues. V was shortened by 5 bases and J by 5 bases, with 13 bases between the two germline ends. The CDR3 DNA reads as TGTGCCATCAGTCGGGATAACAGCGATCAGCCCCAGCATTTT. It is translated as CAISRDNSDQPQHF.